The 12 T cell receptor beta chains below all came from one sample that was sequenced in a study of OX40 agonist ivuxolimab in advanced cancers. This table comes from immunoSEQ multiplex PCR, and its TCRdb copy is limited to in-frame clones, with some not included. Here the sample spans tens of thousands of clones, around nine tenths being singletons. The starting material was CD4+ or CD8+ T cells sorted from blood, obtained in a trial of the OX40 agonist ivuxolimab. Receptors originate from an adult with an advanced solid tumor such as melanoma, head and neck, liver or kidney cancer.

On this clone: Other DNA variants within this sample encode the same CDR3. The chain joins TRBV5-8 to TRBJ2-1; 9 bases match TRBD2. The CDR3 is 14 amino acids. Losses at the gene ends were 4 bases for V and 11 bases for J; bases not matched to a gene: 10. Per germline, CDR1 SGHTS and CDR2 YDEGEE. The CDR3 is CASSLRSSGNKQFF. CDR3 nucleotide sequence: TGTGCCAGCAGCCTGAGGTCTAGCGGGAATAAGCAGTTCTTC.

J is TRBJ2-7 and V is TRBV21-1; the D call of TRBD2 is as the table states it, not checked on the DNA. TRBV21-1 is labeled a pseudogene. CDR3 length: 19 amino acids. CDR3 protein: CASSNRLAGAPMNNYEQYF. In DNA form, the CDR3 reads TGTGCCAGCAGCAACCGACTAGCGGGGGCCCCTATGAACAACTACGAGCAGTACTTC.

This clone has only one observation. The genes are TRBV7-2 and TRBJ1-4, with a tentative D call TRBD1 (5 bases). Germline values: CDR1 SGHTA, CDR2 FQGNSA. CDR3 length equals 14 residues. V was cut by 1 base and J by 5 bases, with 8 bases left in between. The CDR3 region has the DNA TGTGCCAGCAGCTTAGGCGGGGGAAATGAAAAACTGTTTTTT. This gives the protein CASSLGGGNEKLFF. Based on the CDR3 plus reference TRBV7-2 and TRBJ1-4, the full variable domain is GAGVSQSPSNKVTEKGKDVELRCDPISGHTALYWYRQSLGQGLEFLIYFQGNSAPDKSGLPSDRFSAERTGGSVSTLTIQRTQQEDSAVYLCASSLGGGNEKLFFGSGTQLSVL.

The rearrangement links TRBV18 to TRBJ2-7; 8 bases map to TRBD1. The germline V gene encodes CDR1 KGHSH and CDR2 LQKENI. The CDR3 sequence is 15 residues long. V shed 6 bases, J shed 2 bases, and the junction held 9 bases outside the gene matches. CDR3 bases: TGTGCCAGCTCCCAAAGACAGGGGTCCACCTACGAGCAGTACTTC. Its protein is CASSQRQGSTYEQYF.

CDR3 residues: CAWSGLDSRDEKLFF. As DNA, the CDR3 is TGTGCCTGGAGTGGACTCGACAGTCGCGATGAAAAACTGTTTTTT. V is TRBV30 and J is TRBJ1-4; D perhaps matches TRBD1 (5 bases). CDR3 length: 15 amino acids. V lost 1 base to trimming and J lost 6 bases, with 15 bases between them. From germline, CDR1 is GTSNPN and CDR2 SVGIG (reference sequence).

This clone occurred a few times. The V gene is TRBV29-1, the J gene TRBJ2-7; 14 nucleotides align to TRBD2. The CDR3 is 16 residues long. V gave up 3 bases and J gave up 7 bases; unmatched junction bases: 11. The V gene's germline CDR1 is SQVTM and CDR2 ANQGSEA. CDR3 residues: CSVDRGGTSGGGEQYF. CDR3 coding DNA: TGCAGCGTTGATAGGGGTGGGACTAGCGGGGGCGGTGAGCAGTACTTC.

The chain links TRBV18 to TRBJ2-5, with TRBD1 identical over 8 bases. The CDR3 spans 15 residues. Germline-derived CDR1 and CDR2 are KGHSH and LQKENI. With V trimmed by 0 bases and J by 5 bases, 5 bases remained unmatched. CDR3 amino acids: CASSPPRHRGETQYF. DNA for the CDR3: TGTGCCAGCTCACCACCCAGACACAGGGGGGAGACCCAGTACTTC.

The rearrangement uses TRBV5-4 and TRBJ2-6; 8 bases align to TRBD1. The CDR3 extends over 16 amino acids. J gave up 0 bases and V 4 bases, and 3 bases lay outside the gene matches. The germline gives CDR1 SGHNT, CDR2 YYREEE (reference sequence). CDR3 sequence: CASSHTGGSGANVLTF. CDR3 DNA sequence: TGTGCCAGCAGCCACACAGGGGGCTCTGGGGCCAACGTCCTGACTTTC. Complete variable domain (other parts from reference TRBV5-4 and TRBJ2-6): ETGVTQSPTHLIKTRGQQVTLRCSSQSGHNTVSWYQQALGQGPQFIFQYYREEENGRGNFPPRFSGLQFPNYSSELNVNALELDDSALYLCASSHTGGSGANVLTFGAGSRLTVL.

The rearrangement joins TRBV11-2 to TRBJ1-1; 7 bases are shared with TRBD1. The V gene end was trimmed by 0 bases and the J gene end by 2 bases; junction bases not matched to a gene: 3. The germline gives CDR1 SGHAT, CDR2 FQNNGV. The CDR3 totals 15 residues. CDR3 nucleotides: TGTGCCAGCAGCTTAGAAGGGGGCCCTAACACTGAAGCTTTCTTT. It is translated as CASSLEGGPNTEAFF.

This chain joins TRBV5-1 and TRBJ2-1, with a tentative D call TRBD2 (6 bases). CDR1 and CDR2 (germline): SGHRS, YFSETQ. Trimming took 4 bases from V and 0 from J, leaving 14 bases between them. The CDR3 sequence is 16 residues long. CDR3 residues: CASSVVAGSSYNEQFF. The DNA for the CDR3 is TGCGCCAGCAGCGTTGTGGCGGGAAGCTCCTACAATGAGCAGTTCTTC.

Comment on this clone: This same CDR3 is encoded by further DNA sequences in the sample. The chain is built from TRBV28 and TRBJ2-7; D possibly corresponds to TRBD1 (5 bases). The CDR3 is made up of 11 amino acids. Trimming took 5 bases from V and 4 from J, leaving 6 bases between them. Germline V gene sequence: CDR1 MDHEN, CDR2 SYDVKM. The DNA of the CDR3 is TGTGCCAGCAGTCAGGGTTACGAGCAGTACTTC. It translates to CASSQGYEQYF.

The V gene is TRBV29-1, the J gene TRBJ2-1; D might be TRBD1 (6 bases). There are 14 residues in the CDR3. V was clipped by 1 base and J by 3 bases, with 10 bases between them. Germline CDR1 reads SQVTM; CDR2 reads ANQGSEA. CDR3 nucleotide sequence: TGCAGCGTTGAAGGGACAGCCTACTACAATGAGCAGTTCTTC. Residues: CSVEGTAYYNEQFF.